This is a list of T cell receptor beta chains from one sample in a study of technical replicates of blood from a few donors. Sequencing was performed with immunoSEQ multiplex PCR; in TCRdb, only in-frame clones are kept and a portion is missing. The sample lists more than 70,000 clones, nearly 98% occurring once. The sequencing input was T cells isolated from PBMCs. The receptors were gathered from a human donor in good health. The CDR3 runs from the conserved cysteine through the conserved F or W. The order of the fields is CDR3 DNA, CDR3 protein, CDR3 length, D gene, J gene, V gene. D genes are given only for firm matches.

CDR3nt: TGCGCCAGCAGCCAAGGCGGACAGGGGGCGAGTGAGCAGTACTTC
CDR3aa: CASSQGGQGASEQYF
len: 15
d_gene: TRBD1
j_gene: TRBJ2-7
v_gene: TRBV4-1

CDR3nt: TGTGCCAGCAGCTCCGGACAGGGAATCACTGAAGCTTTCTTT
CDR3aa: CASSSGQGITEAFF
len: 14
d_gene: TRBD1
j_gene: TRBJ1-1
v_gene: TRBV7-3

CDR3nt: TGTGCCAGCAGCAGAGAGGGGACAGGGAGTAACATTCAGTACTTC
CDR3aa: CASSREGTGSNIQYF
len: 15
d_gene: TRBD1
j_gene: TRBJ2-4
v_gene: TRBV13

CDR3nt: TGTGCCAGCAGCGCCCAACAAAGGGGACAGGGAAGAAATGAGCAGTTCTTC
CDR3aa: CASSAQQRGQGRNEQFF
len: 17
d_gene: TRBD1
j_gene: TRBJ2-1
v_gene: TRBV7-8

CDR3nt: TGTGCCAGCAGCTTAGAGCGGTTTACCGGGGAGCTGTTTTTT
CDR3aa: CASSLERFTGELFF
len: 14
d_gene: NA
j_gene: TRBJ2-2
v_gene: TRBV7-3

CDR3nt: TGCGCCAGCAGCCTGTTGACAGCTGGAAACACCATATATTTT
CDR3aa: CASSLLTAGNTIYF
len: 14
d_gene: NA
j_gene: TRBJ1-3
v_gene: TRBV4-1

CDR3nt: TGTGCCAGCAGCCCTGGGACAGGTGTGAACACTGAAGCTTTCTTT
CDR3aa: CASSPGTGVNTEAFF
len: 15
d_gene: TRBD1
j_gene: TRBJ1-1
v_gene: TRBV5-4

CDR3nt: TGTGCCAGCAGCTTAGGAACAGGATCCCAAGAGACCCAGTACTTC
CDR3aa: CASSLGTGSQETQYF
len: 15
d_gene: NA
j_gene: TRBJ2-5
v_gene: TRBV7-9

CDR3nt: TGCGCCAGCAGCTTGGACAGGATGAACACCGGGGAGCTGTTTTTT
CDR3aa: CASSLDRMNTGELFF
len: 15
d_gene: TRBD1
j_gene: TRBJ2-2
v_gene: TRBV4-1

CDR3nt: TGTGCCAGCAGCTTACGGGGGGAGACCCAGTACTTC
CDR3aa: CASSLRGETQYF
len: 12
d_gene: NA
j_gene: TRBJ2-5
v_gene: TRBV13

CDR3nt: TGTGCCGTGGAAGGGGGGGCGGAGGCTGAAGCTTTCTTT
CDR3aa: CAVEGGAEAEAFF
len: 13
d_gene: NA
j_gene: TRBJ1-1
v_gene: TRBV7-9

CDR3nt: TGTGCCAGCAGCTTGACAGCGAGCTCTGGAAACACCATATATTTT
CDR3aa: CASSLTASSGNTIYF
len: 15
d_gene: NA
j_gene: TRBJ1-3
v_gene: TRBV28

CDR3nt: TGCAGCGTAGACCAGGGGCGCACAGATACGCAGTATTTT
CDR3aa: CSVDQGRTDTQYF
len: 13
d_gene: NA
j_gene: TRBJ2-3
v_gene: TRBV29-1

CDR3nt: TGCAGCGTTCCGGGAGGCAAAAATTCCTATGGCTACACCTTC
CDR3aa: CSVPGGKNSYGYTF
len: 14
d_gene: NA
j_gene: TRBJ1-2
v_gene: TRBV29-1

CDR3nt: TGTGCCAGTAGTATCGGAGGGCTTCTCTCTGGAAACACCATATATTTT
CDR3aa: CASSIGGLLSGNTIYF
len: 16
d_gene: NA
j_gene: TRBJ1-3
v_gene: TRBV19

CDR3nt: TGTGCCAGCAGCTCCCCGAGGGGGCCCACTGAAGCTTTCTTT
CDR3aa: CASSSPRGPTEAFF
len: 14
d_gene: TRBD1
j_gene: TRBJ1-1
v_gene: TRBV11-2

CDR3nt: TGTGCCAGCAGCCCAGGGGGGTCTGAAGCTTTCTTT
CDR3aa: CASSPGGSEAFF
len: 12
d_gene: TRBD1
j_gene: TRBJ1-1
v_gene: TRBV7-8

CDR3nt: TGTGCCAGCAGCTTGGACAGGGTGGATGGCTACACCTTC
CDR3aa: CASSLDRVDGYTF
len: 13
d_gene: TRBD1
j_gene: TRBJ1-2
v_gene: TRBV7-9

CDR3nt: TGTGCCAGTAGTATTTACGCAGTGAACACTGAAGCTTTCTTT
CDR3aa: CASSIYAVNTEAFF
len: 14
d_gene: NA
j_gene: TRBJ1-1
v_gene: TRBV19

CDR3nt: TGTGCCAGCAGTGATCCCAGCGGGGGGTCCTACGAGCAGTACTTC
CDR3aa: CASSDPSGGSYEQYF
len: 15
d_gene: TRBD2
j_gene: TRBJ2-7
v_gene: TRBV6-1

CDR3nt: TGTGCCACCAGCAGAGGGAGGCAACAAGCTTTCTTT
CDR3aa: CATSRGRQQAFF
len: 12
d_gene: NA
j_gene: TRBJ1-1
v_gene: TRBV15

CDR3nt: TGTGCCAGCAGCTTGGGAGCGGGGCCCACAGATACGCAGTATTTT
CDR3aa: CASSLGAGPTDTQYF
len: 15
d_gene: TRBD2
j_gene: TRBJ2-3
v_gene: TRBV5-6

CDR3nt: TGTGCCAGTAAATCCAGGTTGAACACTGAAGCTTTCTTT
CDR3aa: CASKSRLNTEAFF
len: 13
d_gene: NA
j_gene: TRBJ1-1
v_gene: TRBV19

CDR3nt: TGTGCCAGCAGCGTACAGGGGGACACTGAAGCTTTCTTT
CDR3aa: CASSVQGDTEAFF
len: 13
d_gene: TRBD1
j_gene: TRBJ1-1
v_gene: TRBV9